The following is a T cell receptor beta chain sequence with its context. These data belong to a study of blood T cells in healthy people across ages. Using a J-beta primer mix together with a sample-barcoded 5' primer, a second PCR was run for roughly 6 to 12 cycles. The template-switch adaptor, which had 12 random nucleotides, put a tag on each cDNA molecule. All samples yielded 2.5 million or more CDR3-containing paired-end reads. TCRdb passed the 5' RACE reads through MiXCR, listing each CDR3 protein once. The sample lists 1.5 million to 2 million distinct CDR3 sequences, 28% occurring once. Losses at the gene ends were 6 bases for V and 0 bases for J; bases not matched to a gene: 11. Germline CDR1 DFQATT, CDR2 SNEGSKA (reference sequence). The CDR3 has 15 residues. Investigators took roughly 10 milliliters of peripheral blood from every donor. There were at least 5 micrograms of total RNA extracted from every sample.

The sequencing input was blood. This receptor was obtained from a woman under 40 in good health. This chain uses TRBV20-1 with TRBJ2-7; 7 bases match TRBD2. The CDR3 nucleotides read TGCAGTGCGTCGTACTCGGGAGGTCCCTCCTACGAGCAGTACTTC. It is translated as CSASYSGGPSYEQYF.